A selection of T cell receptor beta chains follows, all from one sample in a study of blood T cells in healthy people across ages. TCRdb reprocessed the 5' RACE reads via MiXCR and lists one record per CDR3 protein. The repertoire includes some 560,000 distinct CDR3 sequences, roughly a quarter of them detected once, and approximately 3.3% sits in the top ten. The sample also formed part of further work on T cells of mothers and their children.

Sequencing was carried out using blood. The receptors were gathered from a boy younger than 10 in good health. Both conserved end residues are part of each CDR3. D genes are given only for firm matches.

>TRBV2|TRBD1
CASSDDRAYGYTF
>TRBV5-1|.
CASNLLGQNTGELFF
>TRBV4-1|.
CASSHPGRAQETQYF
>TRBV4-2|.
CASSRLTETNEKLFF
>TRBV15|TRBD2
CATSSRVAGGTDTQYF
>TRBV7-2|.
CRGTPVEEQYF
>TRBV20-1|TRBD2
CSASLAGELYEQYF
>TRBV5-5|TRBD1
CASSLGTGSGYGYTF
>TRBV30|TRBD2
CAWRTSGTYQETQYF
>TRBV7-2|.
CASSLWGGVRQKISYEQYF
>TRBV5-1|TRBD2
CASSPGGTSGNIRYF